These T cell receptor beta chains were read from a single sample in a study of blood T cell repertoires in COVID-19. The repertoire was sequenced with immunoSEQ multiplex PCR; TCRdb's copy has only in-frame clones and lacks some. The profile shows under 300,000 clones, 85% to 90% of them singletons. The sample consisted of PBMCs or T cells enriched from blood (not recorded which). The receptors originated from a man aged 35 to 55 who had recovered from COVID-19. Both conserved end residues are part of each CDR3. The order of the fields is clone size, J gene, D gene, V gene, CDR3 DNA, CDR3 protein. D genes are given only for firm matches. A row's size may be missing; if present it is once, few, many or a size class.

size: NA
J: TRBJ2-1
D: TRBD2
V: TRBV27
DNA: TGTGCCAGCAAAGCGGGGGGCTCCTACAATGAGCAGTTCTTC
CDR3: CASKAGGSYNEQFF

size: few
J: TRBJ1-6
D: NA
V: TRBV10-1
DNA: TGCGCCAGCAGGAGGCCGCCAAATAATTCACCCCTCCACTTT
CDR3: CASRRPPNNSPLHF

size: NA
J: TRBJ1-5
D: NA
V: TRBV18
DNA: TGTGCCAGCTCACCCGCGGGGAGAGGGGATCAGCCCCAGCATTTT
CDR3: CASSPAGRGDQPQHF

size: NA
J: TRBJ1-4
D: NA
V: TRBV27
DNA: TGTGCCAGCAGTTCCAGGGTTCCTCATGAAAAACTGTTTTTT
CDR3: CASSSRVPHEKLFF

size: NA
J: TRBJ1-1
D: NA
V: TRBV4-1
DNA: TGCGCCAGCAGCCAATTAGCGCTAGTCCGGGGAAGGAACACTGAAGCTTTCTTT
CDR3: CASSQLALVRGRNTEAFF

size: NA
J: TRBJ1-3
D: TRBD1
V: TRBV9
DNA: TGTGCCAGCAGCGTAGGTAGTACAGGGGGCTCTGGAAACACCATATATTTT
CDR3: CASSVGSTGGSGNTIYF

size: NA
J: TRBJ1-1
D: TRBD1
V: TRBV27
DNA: TGTGCCAGCAGTTACCTAACTACAGGGGGAAGTACTGAAGCTTTCTTT
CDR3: CASSYLTTGGSTEAFF

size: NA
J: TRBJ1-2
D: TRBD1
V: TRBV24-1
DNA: TGTGCCACCAGTGATACACAGGGGGGATTATTCTATGGCTACACCTTC
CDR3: CATSDTQGGLFYGYTF

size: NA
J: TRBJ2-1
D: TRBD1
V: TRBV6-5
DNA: TGTGCCACGATGGGGGCAGGGGGTAACAATGAGCAGTTCTTC
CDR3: CATMGAGGNNEQFF

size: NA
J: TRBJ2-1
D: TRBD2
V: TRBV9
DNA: TGTGCCAGCAGCGCCTCCGGACTAGCGGGCCTAAGCTCCTACAATGAGCAGTTCTTC
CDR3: CASSASGLAGLSSYNEQFF

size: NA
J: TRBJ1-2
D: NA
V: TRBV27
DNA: TGTGCCAGCAGGACAGTTCCCGGAAACTATGGCTACACCTTC
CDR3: CASRTVPGNYGYTF

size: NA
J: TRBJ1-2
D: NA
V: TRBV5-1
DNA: TGCGCCAGCAGCTTCGATGCGGACTATGGCTACACCTTC
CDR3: CASSFDADYGYTF

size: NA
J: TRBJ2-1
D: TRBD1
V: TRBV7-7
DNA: TGTGCTAGCAGCTTAGGGACAGGCTCCTACAATGAGCAGTTCTTC
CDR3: CASSLGTGSYNEQFF

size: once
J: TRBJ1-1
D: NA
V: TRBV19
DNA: TGTGCCAGCGAACTTAGGGGACTGCAGAACACTGAAGCTTTCTTT
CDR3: CASELRGLQNTEAFF

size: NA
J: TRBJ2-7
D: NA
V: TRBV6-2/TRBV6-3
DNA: TGTGCCAGCAGTTATCGCGTATCGTTCTACGAGCAGTACTTC
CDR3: CASSYRVSFYEQYF

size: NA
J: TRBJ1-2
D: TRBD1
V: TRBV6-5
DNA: TGTGCCAGCAGCCAACAAGGGGGCCAGAACTATGGCTACACCTTC
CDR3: CASSQQGGQNYGYTF

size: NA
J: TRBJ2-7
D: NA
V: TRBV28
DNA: TGTGCCAGCAAAGGGACTGGGGACGAGCAGTACTTC
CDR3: CASKGTGDEQYF

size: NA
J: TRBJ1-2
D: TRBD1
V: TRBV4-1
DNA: TGCGCCAGCAGCCAATACAGGGGTGGAGGCTACACCTTC
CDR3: CASSQYRGGGYTF

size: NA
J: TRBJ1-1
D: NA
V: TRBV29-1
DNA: TGCAGCGACACGCTCGCCGCTGAAGCTTTCTTT
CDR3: CSDTLAAEAFF

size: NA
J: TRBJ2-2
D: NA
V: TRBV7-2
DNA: TGTGCCAGCAGCTTAGCCAGGGGGGACACCGGGGAGCTGTTTTTT
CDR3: CASSLARGDTGELFF